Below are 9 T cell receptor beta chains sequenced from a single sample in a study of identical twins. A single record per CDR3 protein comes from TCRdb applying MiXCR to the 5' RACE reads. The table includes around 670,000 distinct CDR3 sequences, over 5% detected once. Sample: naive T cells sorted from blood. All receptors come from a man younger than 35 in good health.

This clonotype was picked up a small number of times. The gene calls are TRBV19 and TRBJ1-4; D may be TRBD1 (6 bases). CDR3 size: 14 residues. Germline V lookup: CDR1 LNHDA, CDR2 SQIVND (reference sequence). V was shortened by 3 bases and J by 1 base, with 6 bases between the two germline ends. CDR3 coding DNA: TGTGCCAGTAGTATCAGGGGAACTAATGAAAAACTGTTTTTT. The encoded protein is CASSIRGTNEKLFF.

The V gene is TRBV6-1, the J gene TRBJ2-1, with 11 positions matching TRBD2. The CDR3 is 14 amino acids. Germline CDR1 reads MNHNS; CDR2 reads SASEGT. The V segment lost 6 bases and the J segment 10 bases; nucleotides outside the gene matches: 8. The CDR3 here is CASRRTSGFSEQFF. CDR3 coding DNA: TGTGCCAGCAGGAGGACTAGCGGGTTTTCGGAGCAGTTCTTC.

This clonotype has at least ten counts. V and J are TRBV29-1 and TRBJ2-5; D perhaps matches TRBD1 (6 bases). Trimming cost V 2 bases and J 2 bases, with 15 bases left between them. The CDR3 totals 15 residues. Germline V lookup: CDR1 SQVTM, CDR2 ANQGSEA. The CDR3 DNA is TGCAGCGTTGAAATGGGGACACTCAAGCAAGAGACCCAGTACTTC. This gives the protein CSVEMGTLKQETQYF.

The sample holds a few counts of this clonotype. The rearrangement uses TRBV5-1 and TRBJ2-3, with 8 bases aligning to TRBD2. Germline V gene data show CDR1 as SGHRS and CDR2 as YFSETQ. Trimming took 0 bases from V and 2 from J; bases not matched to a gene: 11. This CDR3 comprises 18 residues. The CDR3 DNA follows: TGCGCCAGCAGCTTGGCCCGGTCTACTAGCGGATCCACAGATACGCAGTATTTT. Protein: CASSLARSTSGSTDTQYF. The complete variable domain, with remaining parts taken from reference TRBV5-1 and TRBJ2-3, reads KAGVTQTPRYLIKTRGQQVTLSCSPISGHRSVSWYQQTPGQGLQFLFEYFSETQRNKGNFPGRFSGRQFSNSRSEMNVSTLELGDSALYLCASSLARSTSGSTDTQYFGPGTRLTVL.

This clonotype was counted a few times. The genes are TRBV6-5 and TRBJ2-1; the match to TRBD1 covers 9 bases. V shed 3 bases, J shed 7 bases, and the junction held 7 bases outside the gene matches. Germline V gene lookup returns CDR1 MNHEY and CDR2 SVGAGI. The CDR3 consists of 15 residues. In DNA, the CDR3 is TGTGCCAGCAGTTATGGGACAGGGAAAACGAATGAGCAGTTCTTC. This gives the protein CASSYGTGKTNEQFF.

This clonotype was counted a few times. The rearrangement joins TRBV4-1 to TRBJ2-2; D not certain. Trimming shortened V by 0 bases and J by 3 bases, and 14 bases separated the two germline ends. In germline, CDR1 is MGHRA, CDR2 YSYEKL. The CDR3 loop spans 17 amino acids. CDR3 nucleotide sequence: TGCGCCAGCAGCCAAGAATCGATCGGCATCTACACCGGGGAGCTGTTTTTT. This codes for CASSQESIGIYTGELFF.

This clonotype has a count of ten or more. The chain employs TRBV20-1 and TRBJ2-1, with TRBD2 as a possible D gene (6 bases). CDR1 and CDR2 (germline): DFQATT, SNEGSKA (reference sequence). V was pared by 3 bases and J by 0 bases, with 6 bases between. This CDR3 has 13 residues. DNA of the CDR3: TGCAGTGCTAGCGGGAGCTCCTACAATGAGCAGTTCTTC. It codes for CSASGSSYNEQFF.

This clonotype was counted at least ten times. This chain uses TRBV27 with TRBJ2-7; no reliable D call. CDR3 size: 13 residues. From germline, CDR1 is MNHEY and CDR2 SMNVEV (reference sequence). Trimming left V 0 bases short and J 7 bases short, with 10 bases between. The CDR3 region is CASSLSSGWEQYF. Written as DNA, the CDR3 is TGTGCCAGCAGTTTATCTTCGGGCTGGGAGCAGTACTTC.

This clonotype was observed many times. This CDR3 reads CASMGGLGNQPQHF. The CDR3 region has the DNA TGTGCCAGCATGGGGGGCTTAGGCAATCAGCCCCAGCATTTT. The V gene is TRBV12-3 or TRBV12-4, the J gene TRBJ1-5, with D perhaps matching TRBD1 (6 bases). The CDR3 is 14 residues long. V was pared by 7 bases and J by 2 bases, with 12 bases between.